This entry describes one T cell receptor beta chain. Its cognate antigen is unknown. The data were obtained in a study of CD8 T cells in Susac syndrome. Study details: Intravenous immunoglobulin alone or corticosteroids were being given to patients with Susac syndrome at blood draw, unless they were therapy-naive. Overall study results and limits: A relatively small number of individuals underwent TCR sequencing and HLA analysis.

The germline CDR1 and CDR2 sequences are KGHSH and LQKENI. J was trimmed by 5 bases and V by 6 bases; bases with no gene match: 8. The length of the CDR3 is 14 residues. RNA was extracted with the RNeasy kit, and a quantity of roughly 0.45 to 1 ug was reverse transcribed using random hexamers. TCRdb itself ran the immunoSEQ multiplex PCR reads through MiXCR, one entry per CDR3 protein. The sample consists of about 240,000 distinct CDR3 sequences, 90% to 96% of them appearing once. This receptor was obtained from a human donor with Susac syndrome. This chain uses TRBV18 with TRBJ2-7; 9 bases are shared with TRBD1. The sequenced sample consisted of CD4+ T cells from PBMCs. The CDR3 DNA follows: TGTGCCAGCTCCCCTCCGGGACAGGGACACGAGCAGTACTTC. It codes for CASSPPGQGHEQYF.